Reported below is one T cell receptor beta chain. The assay was immunoSEQ multiplex PCR, and TCRdb's table has in-frame clones only and misses some. Of over 400,000 clones listed, 92% are singletons. The V gene's germline CDR1 is SGDLS and CDR2 YYNGEE. CDR3 length: 14 residues. V dropped 0 bases and J dropped 0 bases, with 7 bases sitting between them. These data come from a study of Ad26.COV2.S vaccination and SARS-CoV-2 variants. Treatment given: roughly 18 received Ad26.COV2.S at low or high dose, single or two shots; 5 received placebo; per-sample allocation not given. After the first vaccine or placebo injection, samples were drawn on day 63.

Source: peripheral blood, taken in a trial of Ad26.COV2.S vaccine versus placebo. This sequence was found in a person between 18 and 59 years old who received the Ad26.COV2.S COVID-19 vaccine or a placebo. This sequence joins TRBV9 and TRBJ2-7, with D perhaps matching TRBD1 or TRBD2 (5 bases each). The CDR3 here is CASSVDGASYEQYF. The CDR3 DNA is TGTGCCAGCAGCGTAGACGGGGCCTCCTACGAGCAGTACTTC.